This TCR beta chain was recovered during a study of T cells in Graves' hyperthyroidism and ophthalmopathy (dated by TCRdb to about 2019). Study-level background: Peripheral blood samples were taken at the time of initial diagnosis, prior to any treatment. Following sampling, methimazole starting at 30 mg daily was given to hyperthyroidism patients, and high-dose intravenous methylprednisolone was given to ophthalmopathy patients. TCR Vbeta CDR3 sequencing of 120 to 150 peripheral blood samples (43 ophthalmopathy, under 80 hyperthyroidism and some 17 progressor patients) is reported in the paper. Whether ophthalmopathy could be predicted prospectively was tested in an independent validation cohort made up of approximately 19 hyperthyroidism patients plus 17 patients who later progressed to ophthalmopathy. TCR V-J signatures able to tell the groups apart were searched for in a discovery cohort of 100 or so patients, of whom 43 had Graves' ophthalmopathy and around 58 had stable Graves' hyperthyroidism. The study also compared thyroid tissue and blood T-cell repertoires from a handful of Graves' hyperthyroidism patients. The roughly 99 discovery patients were divided at random into training and test sets in a 7:3 ratio.

The germline V gene (reference sequence) gives CDR1 as DFQATT and CDR2 as SNEGSKA. V was cut back by 2 bases and J by 3 bases, leaving a gap of 8 bases between them. Its CDR3 holds 13 amino acids, cysteine through phenylalanine. Just the 39-base CDR3 DNA is kept, in frame starting at base 1. The TCR beta CDR3 regions were amplified from RNA transcripts. A first-round RT-PCR of the TCR CDR3 used the HTBI primer set with the Qiagen OneStep RT-PCR kit. A second multiplex PCR round built the libraries, followed by size selection and purification. Paired-end sequencing of the libraries was performed with 100 bp reads on an Illumina HiSeq2000. As for the authors' bioinformatics: SOAPnuke was used to process the raw data, with reads discarded if the reads contained adapters or uncalled bases, had a mean Phred below 15, or lacked an exact constant-primer or identifier match. COPE v1.2.5 was used to merge the high-quality paired reads, and each unique nucleotide sequence was defined as a clonotype. MiTCR v1.1 was used to align the clonotypes against IMGT TRBV, TRBD and TRBJ reference segments. The analysis included only V-J combinations with a frequency above 0.0001, which together covered roughly 99% of the repertoires. The TCS score was defined as the ratio of F50 (clonal expansion) to E x V (chaos), calculated using BLOSUM62-based TCRdist between CDR3 peptides within each V-J. Welch's t-statistics and random forest reduced roughly 540 V-J features to roughly 13, which were used in a naive Bayes classifier (R e1071). TCRdb reanalyzed the raw reads on its own, using fastp at Q25 for trimming and MiXCR for clone calling, and kept in-frame beta chains. When rows share a CDR3 protein, they turn into one entry using the most common DNA and genes. TCRdb's processing, not the authors', yielded these V and J calls. The sample contains more than 350,000 distinct CDR3 sequences, 13% to 15% of them found a single time. The ten largest clones capture roughly a fifth of the sample.

With respect to this clonotype: Its antigen has not been determined. The record has no base qualities; no much larger clone is one base away.

Here is what the overall study found, with its caveats: In cross-validation, a model built on a 13 V-J signature told ophthalmopathy apart from stable hyperthyroidism with 85% to 90% sensitivity and about 81% specificity, and in testing the same model reached 80%/75%. In validation, progression to ophthalmopathy was predicted by the model with nearly 71% sensitivity and 72% to 85% specificity, a median of 6.5 months before onset. Blood samples also contained most of the expanded thyroid clonotypes (frequency above 0.001), which suggests that blood repertoires may reflect thyroid immune responses. Sample size was not statistically predetermined, and blinding of investigators to group allocation was not performed.

Ophthalmopathy patients had moderately to severely active disease, Clinical Activity Score of at least 3, NOSPECS grade of at least 4, and duration under 3 months. Patients with uncontrolled infections, other autoimmune diseases, pregnancy or lactation were excluded. Clinical symptoms, serum thyroxine and TRAb, thyroid ultrasound, and orbital computed tomography formed the basis for the diagnoses. Ficoll-Paque density gradient centrifugation was used to isolate PBMCs from under 11 ml of fresh peripheral blood. Total RNA was extracted with Trizol reagent, and quality was checked on an Agilent 2100 Bioanalyzer.

The sequence joins TRBV20-1 to TRBJ1-5; perhaps TRBD1 is the D gene, with 5 bases matching. This receptor was obtained from a woman aged 60-70 years with Graves' ophthalmopathy. Material: blood. The bases read TGCAGTGCTAGAACAGGAATCAATCAGCCCCAGCATTTT. Its protein product is CSARTGINQPQHF.